This T cell receptor beta chain was observed in a study of beta chain features in type 1 diabetes. Points from the study as a whole: Shorter TCRB CDR3s, moderately but significantly so, marked every one of the four CD4+ subsets in Type 1 diabetes patients. It was among patients, rather than healthy donors, that naive, central memory and Treg TCRB repertoires appeared more similar.

This CDR3 has 17 residues. V lost 6 bases to trimming and J lost 6 bases; unmatched junction nucleotides: 11. Germline loops: CDR1 MNHEY, CDR2 SMNVEV (reference sequence). Averaging roughly 100 mL, one heparinised blood draw was given by each donor. What was sequenced were expressed TCRB transcripts, since all of the isolated RNA had been reverse transcribed. The table came from immunoSEQ multiplex PCR; TCRdb's copy has only in-frame clones and leaves some out. The table lists 350,000 to 400,000 clones, about 12% of them singletons. This clone showed up just a few times. The antigen remains undetermined.

The source is a young woman with type 1 diabetes. The V and J genes are TRBV27 and TRBJ2-7; 16 bases line up with TRBD2. The sample was naive CD4+ T cells from blood. The CDR3 protein is CASSTGLAGGLSLEQYF. The CDR3 DNA follows: TGTGCCAGCAGCACGGGACTAGCGGGAGGGCTATCGCTCGAGCAGTACTTC.